These 2 T cell receptor beta chains came from one sample sequenced in a study of shared clonotypes between healthy human individuals (dated by TCRdb to 2020 to 2022). The method was the immunoSEQ multiplex PCR assay. Not all clones reach the TCRdb copy of this immuneACCESS table, which keeps in-frame sequences only. Checked studies attribute under half of the gap to unresolved V genes and leave the rest unexplained. The sample table contains more than 550,000 clones; only one count was recorded for 92% of them. The ten largest clones take up approximately 22% of the sample. CD8 naive samples consisted of CD45RO-negative cells that were positively selected for CCR7, yielding a CD45RA+CCR7+ population without TemRA cells. Specimen: naive CD8+ T cells sorted from blood. Read against the paper, the sample's cell subset or site label means: CD45RA+CCR7+. Source of these receptors: a young man in good health.

This chain connects TRBV27 to TRBJ2-1, with TRBD1 identical over 7 bases. V trimming: 0 bases; J trimming: 4 bases; junction bases outside the gene matches: 6. The CDR3 is 16 residues long. Germline V gene data show CDR1 as MNHEY and CDR2 as SMNVEV (reference sequence). The CDR3, as DNA: TGTGCCAGCAGTTTATCGACAGGGAATCAGTACAATGAGCAGTTCTTC. Protein: CASSLSTGNQYNEQFF.

The chain uses TRBV9 and TRBJ1-2; D call uncertain. The CDR3 has 13 residues. The germline CDR1 and CDR2 sequences are SGDLS and YYNGEE. Trimming stripped 3 bases from V and 4 bases from J, with 10 bases between. CDR3 amino acids: CASSAPLGYGYTF. The CDR3 region has the DNA TGTGCCAGCAGCGCTCCTTTGGGCTATGGCTACACCTTC.